Listed below are T cell receptor beta chains from one sample, sequenced in a study of blood T cells in healthy people across ages. One entry per CDR3 protein, called by TCRdb with MiXCR from the 5' RACE reads. The table records 1 million or so distinct CDR3 sequences, about 23% of them present only once. The same sample was also used in a study of T cells of mothers and their children.

The sequenced sample was blood. These receptors all stem from a girl aged 2-10 years in good health. Both conserved end residues are part of each CDR3. D genes are given only for firm matches. For some rows the clone size is stated as once, few or many, or as a class when expanded; others skip it.

v_call	d_call	j_call	clone_size	cdr3_aa	cdr3_nt
TRBV28	.	TRBJ2-7	.	CASSPVRKLSYEQYF	TGTGCCAGCAGTCCAGTCAGAAAGCTTTCCTACGAGCAGTACTTC
TRBV4-1	.	TRBJ2-1	.	CASSQLSFVSALATVNEQFF	TGCGCCAGCAGCCAACTCTCGTTCGTGTCTGCGCTAGCGACGGTGAATGAGCAGTTCTTC
TRBV12-3/TRBV12-4	TRBD1	TRBJ2-7	.	CASRSNRDRPYEQYF	TGTGCCAGCAGGTCTAACCGGGACAGACCCTACGAGCAGTACTTC
TRBV5-1	.	TRBJ2-5	few	CASSGNPGQETQYF	TGCGCCAGCAGCGGGAACCCCGGCCAAGAGACCCAGTACTTC
TRBV20-1	TRBD2	TRBJ2-7	.	CSARLAAAYEQYF	TGCAGTGCTAGACTAGCGGCGGCCTACGAGCAGTACTTC
TRBV14	.	TRBJ1-2	.	CASSQEGLGYGYTF	TGTGCCAGCAGCCAAGAGGGACTGGGCTATGGCTACACCTTC
TRBV5-1	TRBD1	TRBJ2-5	.	CASSQALGGLETQYF	TGCGCCAGCAGTCAGGCTCTAGGGGGCCTGGAGACCCAGTACTTC
TRBV29-1	.	TRBJ1-4	.	CSVEDGGVANEKLFF	TGCAGCGTTGAAGATGGGGGGGTGGCTAATGAAAAACTGTTTTTT
TRBV28	TRBD2	TRBJ2-5	few	CASTLGLAGVGWTQYF	TGTGCCAGCACCCTCGGACTAGCGGGAGTAGGTTGGACCCAGTACTTC
TRBV20-1	TRBD2	TRBJ2-1	.	CSARNRVGLAVYNEQFF	TGCAGTGCTAGGAACCGGGTTGGACTAGCGGTCTACAATGAGCAGTTCTTC
TRBV5-5	.	TRBJ1-4	few	CASSSPGVWNEKLFF	TGTGCCAGCAGCTCTCCCGGGGTGTGGAATGAAAAACTGTTTTTT
TRBV18	TRBD2	TRBJ2-3	.	CASSPRTSGRITDPITDAQYF	TGTGCCAGCTCCCCCCGGACTAGCGGGAGGATCACAGACCCAATCACAGATGCGCAGTATTTT
TRBV18	.	TRBJ1-4	.	CASSPIQDLATNEKLFF	TGTGCCAGCTCACCCATCCAGGATCTTGCAACTAATGAAAAACTGTTTTTT
TRBV14	.	TRBJ2-5	few	CASSQRENLETQYF	TGTGCCAGCAGCCAACGGGAGAATCTCGAGACCCAGTACTTC
TRBV19	.	TRBJ2-1	.	CASSSTLQYLGNEQFF	TGTGCCAGTAGTTCTACCCTCCAGTACCTAGGCAATGAGCAGTTCTTC
TRBV7-8	.	TRBJ2-3	few	CASSPPIGADTQYF	TGTGCCAGCAGCCCACCCATTGGGGCAGATACGCAGTATTTT
TRBV3-1	.	TRBJ2-5	few	CASSQDRGAKETQYF	TGTGCCAGCAGCCAAGATAGGGGGGCCAAAGAGACCCAGTACTTC
TRBV20-1	.	TRBJ2-1	many	CSARDRNSGLINEQFF	TGCAGTGCTAGAGATCGGAATAGCGGCCTCATCAATGAGCAGTTCTTC
TRBV7-9	.	TRBJ1-2	few	CASSSVARYGYTF	TGTGCCAGCAGCTCGGTGGCCCGCTATGGCTACACCTTC
TRBV9	.	TRBJ2-6	.	CASSVPRASGANVLTF	TGTGCCAGCAGCGTACCTAGAGCGTCTGGGGCCAACGTCCTGACTTTC
TRBV11-2	TRBD2	TRBJ2-5	.	CASSFTGGRDQETQYF	TGTGCCAGCAGCTTCACGGGGGGGCGGGACCAAGAGACCCAGTACTTC
TRBV5-1	.	TRBJ1-2	.	CASSRGGGHRSLEYGYTF	TGTGCCAGCAGCCGCGGCGGGGGACACCGAAGTTTAGAGTATGGCTACACCTTC
TRBV15	.	TRBJ2-1	.	CATTRGSYNEQFF	TGTGCCACCACGAGGGGCTCCTACAATGAGCAGTTCTTC
TRBV4-2	.	TRBJ2-2	.	CASSQIKGLDTGELFF	TGTGCCAGCAGCCAAATCAAGGGGTTGGACACCGGGGAGCTGTTTTTT
TRBV20-1	.	TRBJ2-7	.	CSAPDPFGGNYEQYF	TGCAGTGCACCAGACCCTTTCGGGGGTAACTACGAGCAGTACTTC
TRBV18	TRBD1	TRBJ2-5	.	CASSPMDRWDQETQYF	TGTGCCAGCTCACCAATGGACAGGTGGGACCAAGAGACCCAGTACTTC
TRBV7-2	.	TRBJ1-2	once	CASSWGIYGYTF	TGTGCCAGCAGCTGGGGGATCTATGGCTACACCTTC
TRBV6-1	.	TRBJ2-7	.	CASRDRQGGELGKTYEQYF	TGTGCCAGCAGGGACCGACAGGGAGGTGAGTTGGGAAAGACCTACGAGCAGTACTTC
TRBV12-3/TRBV12-4	.	TRBJ1-6	.	CASSFSKTTLHF	TGTGCCAGCAGTTTCAGCAAAACCACCCTCCACTTT
TRBV6-5	.	TRBJ2-1	.	CASSYDDGFDTENEQFF	TGTGCCAGCAGTTACGACGATGGCTTTGACACGGAGAATGAGCAGTTCTTC
TRBV15	TRBD1	TRBJ2-5	few	CATSRLPDRGQETQYF	TGTGCCACCAGCAGACTTCCCGACAGGGGCCAAGAGACCCAGTACTTC
TRBV5-5	.	TRBJ2-1	.	CASSQHQSSYNEQFF	TGTGCCAGCAGCCAGCACCAGAGCTCCTACAATGAGCAGTTCTTC
TRBV28	.	TRBJ1-5	many	CASSSLGSNQPQHF	TGTGCCAGCTCCAGTCTTGGTAGCAATCAGCCCCAGCATTTT
TRBV19	.	TRBJ1-1	.	CASTNLGDREAFF	TGTGCCAGCACAAACCTGGGAGACAGGGAAGCTTTCTTT
TRBV7-8	TRBD1	TRBJ1-1	.	CAGSLKDRGVTEAFF	TGTGCCGGCAGCTTAAAGGACAGGGGGGTAACTGAAGCTTTCTTT
TRBV7-9	.	TRBJ1-1	.	CASSLAGSLEAFF	TGTGCCAGCAGCTTAGCCGGGTCTCTCGAAGCTTTCTTT